The 26 T cell receptor beta chains below were found in one sample sequenced in a study of T cell clonality in common variable immunodeficiency. Some clones are missing from TCRdb's copy, which holds only in-frame ones; the method was immunoSEQ multiplex PCR. This record lists roughly 58,000 clones, none seen once only, and the top ten clones contain 5.4%. What was sequenced was peripheral blood mononuclear cells. These receptors came from a person between 18 and 70 years old in good health.

This clone was seen ten or more times. CDR3 region: CASSPSTGENYGYTF. The part of the CDR3 DNA that was read is TGTGCCAGCAGCCCTTCGACAGGGGAAAACTATGGC. The chain couples TRBV4-2 to TRBJ1-2, with TRBD1 matching 8 bases. From the germline J gene comes the end of the CDR3, since the read stops 3 residues before it. The CDR3 contains 15 residues. The V gene's germline CDR1 is LGHNA and CDR2 YNFKEQ. V lost 4 bases to trimming and J lost 2 bases; unmatched junction nucleotides: 6.

Of note for this clone: The read comes to an end 3 residues before the CDR3 does, leaving the germline J gene to fill in the end. The V call is TRBV7-9, the J call TRBJ2-3; perhaps TRBD1 as D (6 bases). The CDR3 is 12 amino acids. Germline loops: CDR1 SEHNR, CDR2 FQNEAQ (reference sequence). The V end lost 6 bases, the J end lost 6 bases, and 10 bases lay between the germline ends. The CDR3 is CASRGHSDTQYF. Incomplete CDR3 DNA: TGTGCCAGCAGGGGACATTCGGATACG.

Ten or more counts support this clone. Read data end 3 residues before the CDR3 end; the end is taken from the germline J gene. This chain links TRBV6-2 or TRBV6-3 with TRBJ2-1; D not resolved. The CDR3 has 13 residues. V lost 4 bases and J 5 bases, leaving 9 bases between the germline ends. CDR1 MNHEY and CDR2 SVGEGT come from the germline V gene. The covered CDR3 bases are TGTGCCAGCAGTTCCCTTCGCGACAATGAG. This gives the protein CASSSLRDNE. The complete CDR3 protein is CASSSLRDNEQFF.

This clone was observed at least ten times. The read halts 3 residues ahead of the CDR3 end, with the missing end drawn from the germline J gene. This sequence joins TRBV7-2 and TRBJ2-1, with D perhaps matching TRBD2 (6 bases). The CDR3 covers 14 residues. Trimming cost V 2 bases and J 8 bases, with 13 bases left between them. The V gene's germline CDR1 is SGHTA and CDR2 FQGNSA. CDR3 DNA, as far as it was read: TGTGCCAGCAGCTTAAGTCTGCGGGATCATGAG. Translated, it gives CASSLSLRDHE. The full CDR3 protein reads CASSLSLRDHEQFF.

This clone was seen ten or more times. The read finishes 3 residues shy of the CDR3 end, and the germline J gene is used to complete it. The J gene is TRBJ1-2, the V gene TRBV5-1; 7 bases line up with TRBD1. CDR1 is SGHRS, CDR2 YFSETQ, per germline. This CDR3 spans 17 amino acids. The CDR3 reads CASSLVVGTEISRGYTF. The sequenced part of the CDR3 DNA is TGCGCCAGCAGCTTGGTGGTAGGGACAGAGATAAGCCGCGGC.

With regard to this clone: Read sequence stops 3 residues before the CDR3 end, and the germline J gene provides the missing end. The chain uses TRBV2 and TRBJ2-7; TRBD2 matches at 7 bases. V lost 4 bases, J lost 1 base, and 4 bases stayed unmatched. CDR1 SNHLY and CDR2 FYNNEI come from the germline V gene. This CDR3 spans 14 amino acids. The sequenced part of the CDR3 DNA is TGTGCCAGCAGTGGGGAGGGGAATTCCTACGAG. This codes for CASSGEGNSYE. The full CDR3 reads CASSGEGNSYEQYF.

This clone was picked up many times. Read sequence stops 3 residues before the CDR3 end, and the germline J gene provides the missing end. The chain combines TRBV5-1 with TRBJ2-3, with TRBD2 identical over 9 bases. The CDR3 has 14 amino acids. CDR1 and CDR2 (germline): SGHRS, YFSETQ. CDR3 sequence reads: CASSLGTSVGTQYF. CDR3 DNA, as far as it was read: TGCGCCAGCAGCTTGGGGACTAGCGTCGGCACG.

The table lists this clone with a few counts. The read ends 3 residues early relative to the CDR3; the germline J gene fills the gap. The chain is built from TRBV10-2 and TRBJ1-6; perhaps TRBD1 as D (5 bases). The V gene's germline CDR1 is WSHSY and CDR2 SAAADI. The germline V and J ends were trimmed by 2 bases and 9 bases, with 8 bases remaining between them. CDR3 length: 13 residues. CDR3 bases read: TGCGCCAGCAGTGAGGAGGGGAGTTCACCC. Its translation is CASSEEGSSP. The entire CDR3 reads CASSEEGSSPLHF.

This clone was seen many times. Sequencing ends 3 residues short of the CDR3 end; the germline J gene provides the rest. The genes are TRBV7-8 and TRBJ1-1; maybe TRBD1 (5 bases). This CDR3 is 13 amino acids long. V lost 10 bases, J lost 0 bases, and 12 bases lay in between. Germline loops: CDR1 SGHVS, CDR2 FQNEAQ. The part of the CDR3 DNA that was read is TGTGCCACCAAGGGACTCATGAACACTGAA. It specifies CATKGLMNTE. The entire CDR3 reads CATKGLMNTEAFF.

This clone was seen many times. The read stops 3 residues short of the end of the CDR3; the missing end is completed from the germline J gene. J is TRBJ2-7 and V is TRBV29-1; 10 bases are a match to TRBD2. The V segment lost 4 bases and the J segment 2 bases; nucleotides outside the gene matches: 14. The CDR3 loop spans 17 amino acids. Germline CDR1 and CDR2: SQVTM and ANQGSEA. The CDR3 bases that were read are TGCAGCGTTGCCGGCCTAGCGGGAGTATTTTCCCCCTACGAG. It is translated as CSVAGLAGVFSPYE. The whole CDR3 is CSVAGLAGVFSPYEQYF.

This clone appeared a few times. The CDR3 goes on 3 residues after the read ends, and that part is filled in from the germline J gene. V gene TRBV5-6 combines with J gene TRBJ2-3; the match to TRBD2 covers 9 bases. This CDR3 comprises 15 residues. V gave up 1 base and J gave up 7 bases; unmatched junction bases: 7. CDR1 and CDR2 from the germline V gene are SGHDT and YYEEEE. CDR3 protein: CASSLLAGVRNTQYF. The sequenced part of the CDR3 DNA is TGTGCCAGCAGCTTGTTAGCGGGAGTTAGAAATACG.

This clone was seen at least ten times. With the read ending 3 residues before the CDR3 end, the germline J gene is used to fill in that end. The gene calls are TRBV7-2 and TRBJ1-1; 10 nucleotides agree with TRBD1. The CDR3 contains 14 residues. Looked up from germline, CDR1 is SGHTA and CDR2 is FQGNSA. The CDR3 protein is CASSPRTGGIAAFF. The CDR3 bases that were read are TGTGCCAGCAGCCCCCGGACAGGGGGTATTGCG.

This clone was detected ten times or more. The read finishes 3 residues shy of the CDR3 end, and the germline J gene is used to complete it. The V gene is TRBV30, the J gene TRBJ2-3; D remains ambiguous. V was pared by 4 bases and J by 7 bases, with 18 bases between. The CDR3 length is 14 residues. Germline V gene sequence: CDR1 GTSNPN, CDR2 SVGIG (reference sequence). CDR3 sequence reads: CAWTGQAFPNTQYF. The CDR3 bases that were read are TGTGCCTGGACTGGGCAGGCGTTCCCGAATACG.

This clone was recorded at least ten times. The read falls 3 residues short of the CDR3 end, and the missing part is taken from the germline J gene. The genes are TRBV9 and TRBJ2-1; 7 bases fit TRBD1. The CDR3 loop spans 15 amino acids. CDR1 and CDR2 (germline): SGDLS, YYNGEE. The junction had 5 bases not matched to a gene; V was cut back by 4 bases and J by 1 base. CDR3 in amino acids: CASSLGQSSYNEQFF. The sequenced CDR3 bases are TGTGCCAGCAGCCTGGGACAGAGTTCCTACAATGAG.

This clone was detected ten times or more. The CDR3 is cut off 3 residues early in the read; its end comes from the germline J gene. The V call is TRBV4-1, the J call TRBJ2-5; D is possibly TRBD2 (6 bases). The V and J ends lost 5 bases and 2 bases respectively, with 21 bases between them. CDR1 is MGHRA, CDR2 YSYEKL, per germline. The CDR3 runs 17 residues. The sequenced part of the CDR3 DNA is TGCGCCAGCAGCTCACGCCGTCCTGGGGACTTACAAGAGACC. Translation gives CASSSRRPGDLQET. The CDR3 in its entirety is CASSSRRPGDLQETQYF.

This clone was detected only a few times. The read ends 3 residues before the CDR3 terminus; that terminus is restored from the germline J gene. This chain uses TRBV7-9 with TRBJ2-7; D may be TRBD2 (6 bases). This CDR3 spans 13 amino acids. Germline CDR1 reads SEHNR; CDR2 reads FQNEAQ (reference sequence). Trimming left V 5 bases short and J 6 bases short, with 14 bases between. CDR3 bases read: TGTGCCAGCAGCAGGGACTCCCGGCCCGAG. It codes for CASSRDSRPE. The CDR3 in its entirety is CASSRDSRPEQYF.

This clone has ten or more counts. The read ends 3 residues shy of where the CDR3 ends; the end is completed using the germline J gene. This chain links TRBV7-2 with TRBJ1-4; tentatively, D is TRBD1 (6 bases). The length of the CDR3 is 14 residues. The germline V gene has CDR1 SGHTA and CDR2 FQGNSA. Incomplete CDR3 DNA: TGTGCCAGCAGCCTTTGGACAGCCCAGGGGAAA. Protein: CASSLWTAQGK. The full CDR3 protein is CASSLWTAQGKLFF.

This clone has a count of ten or more. The observed sequence ends 3 residues before the CDR3 terminus, with the missing tail filled in from the germline J gene. This chain connects TRBV20-1 to TRBJ1-6, with 7 bases that match TRBD1. This CDR3 is 13 amino acids long. Per germline, CDR1 DFQATT and CDR2 SNEGSKA (reference sequence). The sequenced part of the CDR3 DNA is TGCAGTGCTTCCGGACAGGCCGGATCGACC. Encoded protein: CSASGQAGST. The whole CDR3 is CSASGQAGSTLHF.

This clone was counted many times. The read comes to an end 3 residues before the CDR3 does, leaving the germline J gene to fill in the end. This chain joins TRBV12-3 or TRBV12-4 and TRBJ2-5; D is unclear. V was trimmed by 0 bases and J by 5 bases, leaving 10 bases between them. The length of the CDR3 is 14 residues. CDR3 in amino acids: CASSLALNRETQYF. The CDR3 DNA, read in part, is TGTGCCAGCAGTTTAGCGCTCAATCGGGAGACC.

There are many counts of this clone. The CDR3 DNA, read in part, is TGTGCCTGGAGCTTACAGGGGCTCACTGAA. Translating it yields CAWSLQGLTE. The full CDR3 is CAWSLQGLTEAFF. The rearrangement joins TRBV30 to TRBJ1-1; 7 bases map to TRBD1. The read ends 3 residues before the CDR3 terminus; that terminus is restored from the germline J gene. Losses at the gene ends were 3 bases for V and 4 bases for J; bases not matched to a gene: 5. The V gene's germline CDR1 is GTSNPN and CDR2 SVGIG (reference sequence). There are 13 residues in the CDR3.

This clone was seen many times. The missing CDR3 end, 3 residues past where the read stops, is filled in from the germline J gene. The chain links TRBV20-1 to TRBJ2-7; 8 positions match TRBD2. The CDR3 extends over 15 amino acids. Trimming at V came to 3 bases and at J to 1 base, leaving 8 bases not matched to a gene. Germline lookup yields CDR1 DFQATT and CDR2 SNEGSKA (reference sequence). The DNA read from the CDR3 is TGCAGTGCTAGCCCCTTAGCGGGACAATCCTACGAG. Translated, it gives CSASPLAGQSYE. The complete CDR3 sequence is CSASPLAGQSYEQYF.

This clone was detected many times. The CDR3 is cut off 3 residues early in the read; its end comes from the germline J gene. This sample also contains other DNA sequences that code for the same CDR3. The chain joins TRBV28 to TRBJ2-2; 12 bases map to TRBD2. V was clipped by 7 bases and J by 4 bases; unmatched bases: 7. Per the germline V gene, CDR1 is MDHEN and CDR2 is SYDVKM. CDR3 length: 16 amino acids. Partial CDR3 DNA: TGTGCCAGCACCAGAAGACTAGCGGGAGTCACCGGGGAG. Amino acid sequence: CASTRRLAGVTGE. Given in full, the CDR3 is CASTRRLAGVTGELFF.

This clone was seen many times. CDR3 region: CASSVVAGGVYEQYF. The sequenced CDR3 bases are TGTGCCAGCAGCGTGGTAGCGGGAGGGGTCTACGAG. The V gene is TRBV7-2, the J gene TRBJ2-7, with 11 bases lining up with TRBD2. The read terminates 3 residues before the CDR3 end, so the remaining end is supplied by the germline J gene. With V trimmed by 5 bases and J by 3 bases, 6 bases remained unmatched. The CDR3 has 15 residues. From germline, CDR1 is SGHTA and CDR2 FQGNSA.

This clone occurred many times. The CDR3 extends 3 residues past the end of the read, so its final part is completed from the germline J gene. The V gene is TRBV7-2, the J gene TRBJ2-1, with TRBD1 matching over 7 bases. With 0 bases clipped from V and 5 bases from J, the junction kept 1 base outside the gene matches. CDR1 and CDR2 (germline): SGHTA, FQGNSA. The CDR3 spans 14 residues. The CDR3: CASSLAGTDNEQFF. CDR3 DNA, as far as it was read: TGTGCCAGCAGCTTAGCCGGGACAGACAATGAG.

This clone was seen many times. Coverage ceases 3 residues before the CDR3 finishes, and the germline J gene fills in the end. The chain combines TRBV5-1 with TRBJ1-1, with D possibly matching TRBD1 (5 bases). V lost 4 bases and J lost 0, with 10 bases in between. Germline loops: CDR1 SGHRS, CDR2 YFSETQ. This CDR3 is built from 14 residues. CDR3 bases read: TGCGCCAGCAGCGAACAGGATATGAACACTGAA. It yields the protein CASSEQDMNTE. The entire CDR3 sequence reads CASSEQDMNTEAFF.

This clone has ten or more counts. The missing CDR3 end, 3 residues past where the read stops, is filled in from the germline J gene. This sequence joins TRBV3-1 (or the pseudogene TRBV3-2) and TRBJ2-1; 14 bases fit TRBD2. The CDR3 runs 19 residues. V lost 4 bases and J lost 0; bases outside the gene matches: 8. Germline-derived CDR1 and CDR2 are LGHDT and YNNKEL (reference sequence). CDR3 DNA, as far as it was read: TGTGCCAGCAGCCTCTTTCCCGGGACTAGCGGGAGCTCCTACAATGAG. It translates to CASSLFPGTSGSSYNE. The whole CDR3 reads CASSLFPGTSGSSYNEQFF.